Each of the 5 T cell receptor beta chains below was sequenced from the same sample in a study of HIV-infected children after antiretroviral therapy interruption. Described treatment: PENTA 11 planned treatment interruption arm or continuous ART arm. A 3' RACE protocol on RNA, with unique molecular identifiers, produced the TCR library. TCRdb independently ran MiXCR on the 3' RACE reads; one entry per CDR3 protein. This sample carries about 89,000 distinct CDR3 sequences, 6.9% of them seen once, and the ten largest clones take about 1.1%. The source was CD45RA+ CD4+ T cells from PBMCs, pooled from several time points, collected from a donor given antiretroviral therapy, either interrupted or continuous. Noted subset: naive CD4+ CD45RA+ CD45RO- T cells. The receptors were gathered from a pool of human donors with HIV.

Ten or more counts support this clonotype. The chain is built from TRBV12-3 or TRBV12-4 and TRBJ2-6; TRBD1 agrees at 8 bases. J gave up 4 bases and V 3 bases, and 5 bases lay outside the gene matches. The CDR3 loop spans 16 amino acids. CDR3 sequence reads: CASSFPTGVGANVLTF. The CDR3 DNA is TGTGCCAGCAGTTTCCCGACAGGGGTCGGGGCCAACGTCCTGACTTTC.

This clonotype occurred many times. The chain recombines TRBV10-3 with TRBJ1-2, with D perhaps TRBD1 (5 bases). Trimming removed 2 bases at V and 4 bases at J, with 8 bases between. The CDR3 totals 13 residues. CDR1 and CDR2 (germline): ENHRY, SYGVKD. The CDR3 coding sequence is TGTGCCATCAGTGAGGCTCAGGGCTATGGCTACACCTTC. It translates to CAISEAQGYGYTF.

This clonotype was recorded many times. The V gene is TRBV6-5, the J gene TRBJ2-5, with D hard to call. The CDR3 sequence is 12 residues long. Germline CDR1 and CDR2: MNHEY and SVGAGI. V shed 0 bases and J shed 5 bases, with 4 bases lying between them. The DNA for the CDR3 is TGTGCCAGCAGTTACTCGGGGGAGACCCAGTACTTC. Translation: CASSYSGETQYF.

The CDR3 here is CASSPLRGREETQYF. CDR3 coding DNA: TGTGCCAGCAGCCCCCTACGGGGGAGAGAGGAGACCCAGTACTTC. This sequence joins TRBV14 and TRBJ2-5; D possibly corresponds to TRBD2 (6 bases). This CDR3 is 15 amino acids long. The germline V gene has CDR1 SGHDN and CDR2 FVKESK. Trimming left V 4 bases short and J 5 bases short, with 17 bases between.

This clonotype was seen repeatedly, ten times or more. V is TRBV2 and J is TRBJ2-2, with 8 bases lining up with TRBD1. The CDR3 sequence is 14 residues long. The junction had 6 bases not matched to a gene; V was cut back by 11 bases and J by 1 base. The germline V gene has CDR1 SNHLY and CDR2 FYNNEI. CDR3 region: CAGWTGRNTGELFF. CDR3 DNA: TGTGCCGGGTGGACAGGGCGGAACACCGGGGAGCTGTTTTTT.